Sequencing of this T cell receptor (beta chain) was carried out in a study of CD8 T cells in ankylosing spondylitis (dated by TCRdb to about 2017). Regarding the complete study: T cell receptor beta repertoires were profiled in healthy donors and ankylosing spondylitis patients so that disease-linked TCR variants could be found. The whole study cohort included 85 to 120 healthy donors and under 30 ankylosing spondylitis patients. Samples of peripheral blood were taken, and for ankylosing spondylitis patients, synovial fluid was collected as well.

The investigation overall reported the following: The disease-linked clones had a CD8+ phenotype and were found at relatively low frequencies in peripheral blood. Some motif variants had previously been reported in the synovial fluid and blood of reactive arthritis patients, which suggests shared mechanisms of disease initiation. The disease-linked clones were reported as significantly enriched in matched synovial fluid samples from ankylosing spondylitis patients. A TCR beta motif of fewer than 10 highly homologous amino acid variants appeared characteristic of blood from ankylosing spondylitis patients.

Of note for this clonotype: Which antigen it targets is not known. Base qualities are missing; no much larger clone stands one base away.

The germline V gene specifies SGHVT as CDR1 and SQSDAQ as CDR2. V has 1 base trimmed and J has 9 bases trimmed; junction bases matching no gene number 15. Counted from cysteine to phenylalanine, this CDR3 has 18 amino acids. The entry retains the CDR3 DNA only, 54 bases that are in frame from base 1. Sequencing took place on an Illumina HiSeq 2500. Quantitative 5'-RACE with molecular barcodes was the method used to prepare the TCR beta libraries. In the paper's pipeline: To identify disease-linked TCR variants, a new computational method was used, one built on a probabilistic model of VDJ rearrangement. TCRdb reran the public reads through fastp at Q25 and MiXCR, keeping productive beta chains. Under each unique CDR3 protein, matching rows form one entry showing the most common genes and DNA. Here the V and J calls rest on TCRdb's processing, not on the authors' analysis. This sample gives approximately 300,000 distinct CDR3 sequences in total; roughly 8% of them show up just once. Roughly 15% of the sample rests with the top ten.

This receptor was identified in a male donor with ankylosing spondylitis. The chain employs TRBV7-4 and TRBJ2-1, with TRBD2 identical over 10 junction bases. The specimen was blood, either unsorted or a sorted T cell fraction (not recorded which). At the DNA level, the sequence is TGTGCCAGCAGCTTAGAGATAGGAGGGACTAGCGTCATCTTTGAGCAGTTCTTC. Its translation reads: CASSLEIGGTSVIFEQFF.